The clone carrying this T cell receptor (beta chain) was recorded at least ten times. As yet, its antigen is unknown. The sample originates from a study of molecular identifiers for immune sequencing clone quantification. Study findings and constraints: Among effectors, clones above 20 RNA copies held over 99% of molecules; among naive cells, under 1%.

Looked up from germline, CDR1 is SGHNT and CDR2 is YYREEE (reference sequence). J lost 10 bases, V lost 3 bases, and 12 bases had no gene match. This CDR3 contains 15 residues. Bulk TCR libraries used previously described methods and listed TCR primers. Each CDR3 protein is one row after TCRdb ran MiXCR on the PCR reads. This table has about 320,000 distinct CDR3 sequences, roughly a quarter appearing once. V gene TRBV5-4 combines with J gene TRBJ1-4, with 7 nucleotides matching TRBD1. The origin of this receptor is a human donor in good health. Some libraries in this study had Jurkat cell RNA spiked in. The specimen was naive CD8+ T cells from blood, with Jurkat cell RNA spiked in. Specified subset: FACS-sorted CD8+CD4-CCR7+CD45RA+ naive T cells. CDR3 nucleotide sequence: TGTGCCAGCAGCTCGAGTGACAGGGACGTGGGAAAACTGTTTTTT. It specifies CASSSSDRDVGKLFF.